The 2 T cell receptor beta chains below come from one sample, sequenced in a study of sequential checkpoint blockade in melanoma. Assay: immunoSEQ multiplex PCR; the TCRdb copy retains only in-frame clones and omits some. The sample contains some 4,500 clones, around 54% of which appear only once. Described treatment: randomized to nivolumab then ipilimumab (arm A) or the reverse (arm B). The sequencing used CD8+ T cells sorted from blood (inferred from file names), collected from a patient given nivolumab and ipilimumab in sequence. The receptors were sampled from a human donor with melanoma.

This clone turned up a few times. The V and J genes are TRBV4-2 and TRBJ2-1; 13 bases are a match to TRBD2. The junction had 9 bases not matched to a gene; V was cut back by 4 bases and J by 9 bases. CDR3 length: 16 residues. Per germline, CDR1 LGHNA and CDR2 YNFKEQ. CDR3 residues: CASSRLAGGPGPEQFF. The CDR3 DNA reads as TGTGCCAGCAGCCGACTAGCGGGAGGTCCAGGACCTGAGCAGTTCTTC.

V usage is TRBV2 and J usage is TRBJ2-3, with D perhaps TRBD2 (6 bases). The germline gives CDR1 SNHLY, CDR2 FYNNEI. The CDR3 has 17 amino acids. The germline V and J ends were trimmed by 3 bases and 0 bases, with 16 bases remaining between them. CDR3 loop: CASSEPGTSSSTDTQYF. CDR3 nucleotides: TGTGCCAGCAGTGAGCCTGGGACTTCGTCTAGCACAGATACGCAGTATTTT.